This T cell receptor (beta chain) was observed in a study of type 1 regulatory T cells. Study background: An in vitro protocol generated T-allo10, a Tr1-enriched, alloantigen-specific CD4 T cell product.

Overall study findings and caveats: Tr1 cells had a more restricted TCR repertoire than non-Tr1 cells.

TCRdb reprocessed the reads with MiXCR, giving one entry per CDR3 protein. This table holds around 64,000 distinct CDR3 sequences, less than 25% found once. On this clonotype: No antigen is known for it.

V was pared by 3 bases and J by 4 bases, with 15 bases between. Germline loops: CDR1 LNHDA, CDR2 SQIVND (reference sequence). The CDR3 is 15 amino acids. The rearrangement links TRBV19 to TRBJ1-1; D uncertain. The specimen sequenced was cultured type 1 regulatory T (Tr1) cells, either the whole culture or a sorted fraction (not recorded which). This TCR was recovered from a human donor in good health. The CDR3 sequence is CASSIVAGRITEAFF. The CDR3 nucleotides read TGTGCCAGTAGTATTGTGGCAGGACGGATCACTGAAGCTTTCTTT.